This TCR beta chain was sequenced in a study of T-cell memory formation after mild COVID-19. Per the germline V gene, CDR1 is DFQATT and CDR2 is SNEGSKA (reference sequence). This CDR3 region has 13 residues. Study findings and constraints: Among clones contracting day 15 to 85, CD4/CD8 was balanced, whereas later expanders leaned CD4+.

A note on this clonotype: Its antigen remains unidentified.

cDNA libraries for TCR alpha and TCR beta, carrying sample barcodes and UMIs, came from 5'RACE with constant-segment primers. One entry per CDR3 protein, called by TCRdb with MiXCR from the 5' RACE reads. Among more than 250,000 distinct CDR3 sequences listed, around 15% were seen once. This receptor was identified in a man aged 18 to 29 who had mild COVID-19 (a few samples of this study predate the infection). Cell type and time point are not known. The genes are TRBV20-1 and TRBJ1-2, with TRBD1 matching over 9 bases. Sequenced: PBMCs or a T cell subset sorted from them (not recorded which). The CDR3 nucleotides are TGCAGGGGATCCGGGACAGGGAATTATGGCTACACCTTC. Its protein is CRGSGTGNYGYTF.